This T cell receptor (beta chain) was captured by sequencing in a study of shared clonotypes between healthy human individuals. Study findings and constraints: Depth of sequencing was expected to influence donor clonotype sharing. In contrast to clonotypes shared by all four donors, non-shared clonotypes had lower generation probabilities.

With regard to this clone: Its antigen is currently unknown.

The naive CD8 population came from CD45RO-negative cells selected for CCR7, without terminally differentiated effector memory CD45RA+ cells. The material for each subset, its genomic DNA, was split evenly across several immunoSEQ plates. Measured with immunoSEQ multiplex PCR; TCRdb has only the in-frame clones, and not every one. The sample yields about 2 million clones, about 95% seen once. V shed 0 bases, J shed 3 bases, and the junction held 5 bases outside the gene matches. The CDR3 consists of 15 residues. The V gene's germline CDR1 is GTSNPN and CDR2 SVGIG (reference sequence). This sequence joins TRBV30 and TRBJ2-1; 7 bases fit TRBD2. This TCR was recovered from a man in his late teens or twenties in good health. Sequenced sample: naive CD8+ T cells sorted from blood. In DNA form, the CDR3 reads TGTGCCTGGAGTGTCGCTAGCGGCTTCTACAATGAGCAGTTCTTC. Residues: CAWSVASGFYNEQFF.